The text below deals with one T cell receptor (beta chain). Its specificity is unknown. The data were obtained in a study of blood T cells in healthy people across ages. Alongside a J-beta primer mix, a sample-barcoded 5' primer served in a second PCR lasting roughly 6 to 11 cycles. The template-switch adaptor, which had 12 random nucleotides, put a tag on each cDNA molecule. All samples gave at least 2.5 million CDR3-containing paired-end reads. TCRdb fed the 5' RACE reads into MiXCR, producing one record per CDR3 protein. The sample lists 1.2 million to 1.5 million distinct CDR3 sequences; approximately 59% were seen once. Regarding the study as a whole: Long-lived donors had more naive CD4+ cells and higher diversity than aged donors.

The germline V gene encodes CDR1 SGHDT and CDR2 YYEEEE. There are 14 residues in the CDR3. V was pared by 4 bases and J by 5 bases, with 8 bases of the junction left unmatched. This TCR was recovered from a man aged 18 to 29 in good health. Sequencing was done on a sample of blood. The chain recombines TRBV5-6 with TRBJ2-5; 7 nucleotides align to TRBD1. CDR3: CASSVQGVAETQYF. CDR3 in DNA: TGTGCCAGCAGCGTCCAGGGGGTCGCGGAGACCCAGTACTTC.